The clone carrying this T cell receptor beta chain was counted between two and nine times. Its specificity is not known. The entry originates in a study of T-cell memory formation after mild COVID-19. Whole-study results and caveats: Pre-infection memory harbored some responding clones, suggesting cross-reactive memory joined.

5'RACE with constant-segment primers built TCRalpha and TCRbeta cDNA libraries with UMIs. TCRdb re-called the 5' RACE reads with MiXCR, one entry per CDR3 protein. The data hold roughly 480,000 distinct CDR3 sequences, with 25% observed a single time. Germline lookup yields CDR1 DFQATT and CDR2 SNEGSKA (reference sequence). V lost 0 bases and J lost 9; bases outside the gene matches: 10. The CDR3 sequence is 14 residues long. The specimen sequenced was PBMCs or a T cell subset sorted from them (not recorded which). The chain is built from TRBV20-1 and TRBJ1-2, with 7 positions matching TRBD1. This sequence originates from an adult woman who had mild COVID-19 (a few samples of this study predate the infection). Cell type and time point are not known. The DNA for the CDR3 is TGCAGTGCTAGAGATCTGGCAGGGGGGAGAAGCTACACCTTC. It translates to CSARDLAGGRSYTF.